The present TCR beta chain was sequenced within a study of a mutant IDH1 vaccine in newly diagnosed glioma. For the study at large: Following radiotherapy alone, or alongside temozolomide cycles, vaccination was started after an interval of 4-6 weeks. Points from the study as a whole: There seemed to be no relation between pseudoprogression and changes in top peripheral T cell clonotypes.

The time point: week 5, during vaccination. In the vaccine, a single dose held 300 ug of the mutant IDH1 20-mer peptide, along with topical imiquimod. Worth noting for this clone: What it recognizes is unknown.

Measured with immunoSEQ multiplex PCR; TCRdb has only the in-frame clones, and not every one. The repertoire holds about 83,000 clones, with roughly 91% as singletons. The CDR3 is 14 amino acids. The germline V gene has CDR1 SEHNR and CDR2 FQNEAQ (reference sequence). The V end lost 1 base, the J end lost 7 bases, and 14 bases lay between the germline ends. This receptor was taken from a woman aged 50 to 60 with glioma. The V and J genes are TRBV7-9 and TRBJ2-7, with unresolved D. The specimen comprised PBMCs, sampled from a glioma patient whose treatment included an IDH1 peptide vaccine. CDR3 in DNA: TGTGCCAGCAGCTTAGATTCGTTCCTGCCGGAGCAGTACTTC. Protein product: CASSLDSFLPEQYF.